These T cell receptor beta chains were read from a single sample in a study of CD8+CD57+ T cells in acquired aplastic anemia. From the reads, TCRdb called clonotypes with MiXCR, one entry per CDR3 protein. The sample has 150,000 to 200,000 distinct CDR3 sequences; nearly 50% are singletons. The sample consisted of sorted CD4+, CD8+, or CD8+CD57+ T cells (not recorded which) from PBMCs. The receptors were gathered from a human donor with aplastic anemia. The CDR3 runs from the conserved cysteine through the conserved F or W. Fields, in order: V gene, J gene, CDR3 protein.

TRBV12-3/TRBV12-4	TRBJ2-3	CASSLLDTQYF
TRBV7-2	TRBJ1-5	CASSLLGSNQPQHF
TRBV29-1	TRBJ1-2	CSVGTGGTYGYTF
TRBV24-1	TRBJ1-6	CATSDLLLWGSVSSYNSPLHF
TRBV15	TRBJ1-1	CATSKGWNTEAFF
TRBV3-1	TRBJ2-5	CASSPTSGGQQETQYF
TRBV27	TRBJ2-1	CASSLQGASRLNEQFF
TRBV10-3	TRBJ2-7	CAISESREIGVTYEQYF
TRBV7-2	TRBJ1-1	CASSLVPGVTEAFF
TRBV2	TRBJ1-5	CASSEVSNQPQHF
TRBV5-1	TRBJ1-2	CASSLEQGTGYTF
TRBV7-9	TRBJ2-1	CASSSLAASYNEQFF
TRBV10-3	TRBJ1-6	CAISDEGGVYNSPLHF
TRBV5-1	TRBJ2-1	CASSAYREAHEQFF
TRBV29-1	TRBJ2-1	CSVLWSSYNEQFF
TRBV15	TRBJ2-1	CATSRDLTEDGQFF
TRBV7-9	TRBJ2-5	CADSFGTTGETQYF
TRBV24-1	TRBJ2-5	CATSDGGQETQYF